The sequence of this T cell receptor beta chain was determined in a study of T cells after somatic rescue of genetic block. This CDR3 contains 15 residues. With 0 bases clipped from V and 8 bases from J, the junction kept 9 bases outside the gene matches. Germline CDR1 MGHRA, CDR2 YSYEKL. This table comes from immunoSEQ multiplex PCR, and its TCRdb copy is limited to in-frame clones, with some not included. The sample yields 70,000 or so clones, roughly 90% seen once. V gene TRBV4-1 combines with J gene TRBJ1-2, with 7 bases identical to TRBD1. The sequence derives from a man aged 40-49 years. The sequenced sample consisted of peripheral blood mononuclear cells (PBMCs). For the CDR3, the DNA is TGCGCCAGCAGCCAAGAGGACAGGCCCCACTGGGGCTACACCTTC. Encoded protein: CASSQEDRPHWGYTF.